This T cell receptor beta chain came from a study of OX40 agonist ivuxolimab in advanced cancers. A note on the overall study: Ivuxolimab was a fully human IgG2 agonistic monoclonal antibody targeting the costimulatory receptor OX40 (CD134). Peripheral TCRbeta sequencing was intended to test whether TCR sequence diversity was altered and clonal T-cell expansion was caused by ivuxolimab. Patients were allowed to have had prior anti-PD-1, anti-PD-L1 or anti-CTLA-4 therapy, and around 40% of the dose-escalation patients had previously received checkpoint inhibitors. In the dose-escalation cohort, 82.7% of patients were male, and the mean age was approximately 60 years, with a range of about 23 to 90. The paper describes the monotherapy dose-escalation part (N ≈ 52 patients) of the phase I trial of ivuxolimab. Of the approximately 50 dose-escalation patients, hepatocellular carcinoma was present in about 20, melanoma in roughly 15, renal cell carcinoma in 9 and head and neck cancer in 9. Intravenous ivuxolimab was administered to patients every 2 weeks at six dose levels: 0.01, 0.1, 0.3, 1.5, 3 and 10 mg/kg. Partial responses occurred in three dose-escalation patients, of whom one had hepatocellular carcinoma and two had cutaneous melanoma.

Genomic DNA was extracted from sorted cells for sequencing of the TCRbeta CDR3 region. The immunoSEQ Assay was used to sequence the TCRbeta CDR3 regions. TCRdb stores this immuneACCESS table with in-frame sequences only. Part of the clones is absent; in the studies checked, under half of the shortfall reflects unresolved V genes, and no reason is known for the rest. For this sample there are some 120,000 clones; 85% to 95% appear just once. The ten top clones hold roughly 0.8% of the sample. V and J are trimmed by 6 bases and 5 bases, and the gene matches miss 7 bases of the junction. Taken from the germline V gene, the CDR1 and CDR2 loops are MNHEY and SVGAGI. Counted from cysteine to phenylalanine, this CDR3 has 14 amino acids. Only the CDR3 DNA is retained, 42 bases long and in frame from the first base. Study-wide conclusions, independent of this receptor: Clonal expansion of both CD4+ and CD8+ blood T cells was observed from baseline to week 6 at doses 0.1 to 3.0 mg/kg. The antigen specificity of the clonally expanded peripheral T cells was not determined. On average, CD8+ T cells showed more expanded clones than CD4+ T cells after ivuxolimab. In the 0.1-3.0 mg/kg groups, partial responders had among the lowest normalized peripheral clonal expansion, particularly in CD8+ T cells. Low levels of normalized T-cell clonal expansion were also seen in some patients who did not respond.

Patients with a history of autoimmune disease or receiving systemic immunosuppression were excluded from the trial. In every dose cohort, peripheral blood was drawn for TCR sequencing at baseline, cycle 4 day 1, and cycle 7 day 1. Samples came from an open-label, multicenter, first-in-human phase I dose-escalation trial of ivuxolimab. Adults with locally advanced or metastatic head and neck squamous cell, hepatocellular, melanoma or renal cell carcinoma were enrolled in the trial. CD4+ and CD8+ T cells were sorted separately from peripheral blood before TCR sequencing. On this clone: The antigen it binds to is not known. Per-base quality was not reported, and no clone a single base away is much larger than it.

This receptor was obtained from an adult with an advanced solid tumor such as melanoma, head and neck, liver or kidney cancer. The sequencing here drew on CD4+ or CD8+ T cells sorted from blood, taken in a trial of the OX40 agonist ivuxolimab. The rearranged segments are TRBV6-5 and TRBJ1-5, with 7 bases matching TRBD1. CDR3 loop: CASRTRDSYQPQHF. DNA sequence: TGTGCCAGCAGAACCCGGGACAGTTATCAGCCCCAGCATTTT.